The rows below give T cell receptor beta chains drawn from one sample of a study. MiXCR, run by TCRdb on the RT-PCR reads, gives a single entry per CDR3 protein. The top ten hold about 3.6% of the sample, which has about 680,000 distinct CDR3 sequences, 13% to 15% seen once. The sample comprised memory CD4+ T cells from blood. The receptors come from a female donor in good health, serving as a healthy control. The CDR3 runs from the conserved cysteine through the conserved F or W. The order of the fields is V gene, clone size, J gene, D gene, CDR3 protein, CDR3 DNA. A D gene is named only where the DNA matches it firmly. Clone size is shown for a subset of rows, as once, few, many or a class of expanded clone.

V gene: TRBV2
clone size: -
J gene: TRBJ1-1
D gene: -
CDR3 protein: CASQGSGTEAFF
CDR3 DNA: TGTGCCAGCCAGGGGTCTGGCACTGAAGCTTTCTTT

V gene: TRBV12-3/TRBV12-4
clone size: many
J gene: TRBJ2-1
D gene: -
CDR3 protein: CASSFSQGYQFF
CDR3 DNA: TGTGCCAGCAGTTTTTCTCAGGGCTATCAGTTCTTC

V gene: TRBV20-1
clone size: -
J gene: TRBJ1-2
D gene: TRBD1
CDR3 protein: CSATRTGVGNYGYTF
CDR3 DNA: TGCAGTGCTACGCGGACAGGGGTTGGAAACTATGGCTACACCTTC

V gene: TRBV5-1
clone size: -
J gene: TRBJ2-2
D gene: TRBD2
CDR3 protein: CASSLAFVAGGTTGELFF
CDR3 DNA: TGCGCCAGCAGCTTGGCCTTTGTAGCGGGAGGAACCACCGGGGAGCTGTTTTTT

V gene: TRBV20-1
clone size: many
J gene: TRBJ2-7
D gene: TRBD2
CDR3 protein: CSARRRGSHYEQYF
CDR3 DNA: TGCAGTGCTAGAAGGCGCGGGAGCCATTACGAGCAGTACTTC

V gene: TRBV20-1
clone size: many
J gene: TRBJ1-6
D gene: -
CDR3 protein: CSADLRTMDSPLHF
CDR3 DNA: TGCAGTGCCGACCTGCGGACAATGGATTCACCCCTCCACTTT

V gene: TRBV7-3
clone size: -
J gene: TRBJ2-7
D gene: -
CDR3 protein: CASSRDSRDYEQYF
CDR3 DNA: TGTGCCAGCAGCCGTGACTCAAGGGACTACGAGCAGTACTTC

V gene: TRBV2
clone size: -
J gene: TRBJ2-3
D gene: -
CDR3 protein: CASNRDLRDTQYF
CDR3 DNA: TGTGCCAGCAACAGGGATCTACGAGATACGCAGTATTTT

V gene: TRBV5-1
clone size: many
J gene: TRBJ2-2
D gene: TRBD1
CDR3 protein: CASSEGQGSTGELFF
CDR3 DNA: TGCGCCAGCAGCGAGGGACAGGGAAGCACCGGGGAGCTGTTTTTT

V gene: TRBV7-2
clone size: -
J gene: TRBJ2-3
D gene: -
CDR3 protein: CASSLFYTDTQYF
CDR3 DNA: TGTGCCAGCAGCTTATTCTACACAGATACGCAGTATTTT

V gene: TRBV28
clone size: -
J gene: TRBJ2-5
D gene: TRBD1
CDR3 protein: CASSFGGQGARGETQYF
CDR3 DNA: TGTGCCAGCAGTTTCGGGGGACAGGGGGCTAGAGGAGAGACCCAGTACTTC

V gene: TRBV12-3/TRBV12-4
clone size: -
J gene: TRBJ2-2
D gene: -
CDR3 protein: CASSISPEMGTGELFF
CDR3 DNA: TGTGCCAGCAGTATTTCCCCGGAAATGGGGACCGGGGAGCTGTTTTTT

V gene: TRBV11-2
clone size: many
J gene: TRBJ1-1
D gene: TRBD1
CDR3 protein: CASSSPGGAKAFF
CDR3 DNA: TGTGCCAGCAGCTCCCCAGGGGGTGCGAAAGCTTTCTTT

V gene: TRBV6-5
clone size: many
J gene: TRBJ1-3
D gene: -
CDR3 protein: CASSYSTGNTIYF
CDR3 DNA: TGTGCCAGCAGTTACTCGACAGGAAACACCATATATTTT

V gene: TRBV20-1
clone size: many
J gene: TRBJ2-7
D gene: TRBD2
CDR3 protein: CSATPLAGGNYEQYF
CDR3 DNA: TGCAGTGCTACCCCTCTAGCGGGAGGAAACTACGAGCAGTACTTC

V gene: TRBV5-4
clone size: -
J gene: TRBJ2-5
D gene: -
CDR3 protein: CASSHMREFSETQYF
CDR3 DNA: TGTGCCAGCAGCCACATGCGGGAATTTTCCGAGACCCAGTACTTC

V gene: TRBV5-1
clone size: -
J gene: TRBJ2-3
D gene: TRBD2
CDR3 protein: CASSLRSGSSTDTQYF
CDR3 DNA: TGCGCCAGCAGCCTCCGTAGCGGGAGTAGCACAGATACGCAGTATTTT

V gene: TRBV5-1
clone size: -
J gene: TRBJ2-7
D gene: TRBD2
CDR3 protein: CASSQGVAGVSYEQYF
CDR3 DNA: TGCGCCAGCAGCCAGGGGGTAGCGGGAGTATCTTACGAGCAGTACTTC

V gene: TRBV3-1
clone size: -
J gene: TRBJ1-1
D gene: TRBD1
CDR3 protein: CASSQEGTGLNTEAFF
CDR3 DNA: TGTGCCAGCAGCCAAGAGGGGACAGGATTGAACACTGAAGCTTTCTTT

V gene: TRBV10-3
clone size: -
J gene: TRBJ1-1
D gene: -
CDR3 protein: CAIRNLTGNTEAFF
CDR3 DNA: TGTGCCATCAGGAACCTTACAGGGAACACTGAAGCTTTCTTT

V gene: TRBV18
clone size: few
J gene: TRBJ2-2
D gene: TRBD1
CDR3 protein: CASRDRVKNTGELFF
CDR3 DNA: TGTGCCAGCCGGGACAGGGTCAAGAACACCGGGGAGCTGTTTTTT

V gene: TRBV4-2
clone size: few
J gene: TRBJ1-1
D gene: -
CDR3 protein: CASSQDGPNTEAFF
CDR3 DNA: TGTGCCAGCAGCCAAGATGGACCTAACACTGAAGCTTTCTTT

V gene: TRBV2
clone size: few
J gene: TRBJ1-1
D gene: -
CDR3 protein: CASSSFSNTEAFF
CDR3 DNA: TGTGCCAGCTCGTCCTTTTCGAACACTGAAGCTTTCTTT

V gene: TRBV9
clone size: -
J gene: TRBJ1-2
D gene: TRBD1
CDR3 protein: CASSVGTGNNNYGYTF
CDR3 DNA: TGTGCCAGCAGCGTGGGGACAGGGAACAATAACTATGGCTACACCTTC

V gene: TRBV3-1
clone size: few
J gene: TRBJ1-1
D gene: -
CDR3 protein: CASSQGQVPLGAFF
CDR3 DNA: TGTGCCAGCAGCCAAGGACAGGTTCCCCTGGGAGCTTTCTTT

V gene: TRBV18
clone size: few
J gene: TRBJ1-1
D gene: -
CDR3 protein: CASLTRAGAEAFF
CDR3 DNA: TGTGCCAGCCTCACCAGGGCCGGCGCTGAAGCTTTCTTT

V gene: TRBV6-6
clone size: few
J gene: TRBJ1-6
D gene: -
CDR3 protein: CASTKAGAAYNSPLHF
CDR3 DNA: TGTGCCAGCACTAAAGCCGGGGCAGCCTATAATTCACCCCTCCACTTT

V gene: TRBV20-1
clone size: few
J gene: TRBJ2-1
D gene: TRBD2
CDR3 protein: CSARDWASGHNEQFF
CDR3 DNA: TGCAGTGCTAGAGATTGGGCTAGCGGCCACAATGAGCAGTTCTTC

V gene: TRBV3-1
clone size: -
J gene: TRBJ1-5
D gene: TRBD1
CDR3 protein: CASSPTGQINQPQHF
CDR3 DNA: TGTGCCAGCAGCCCGACGGGACAGATCAATCAGCCCCAGCATTTT

V gene: TRBV29-1
clone size: -
J gene: TRBJ1-2
D gene: -
CDR3 protein: CSVATGTAWGYTF
CDR3 DNA: TGCAGCGTCGCTACCGGGACCGCCTGGGGCTACACCTTC

V gene: TRBV12-3/TRBV12-4
clone size: few
J gene: TRBJ2-5
D gene: -
CDR3 protein: CASTWASRQETQYF
CDR3 DNA: TGTGCCAGCACATGGGCTTCCAGACAAGAGACCCAGTACTTC

V gene: TRBV11-2
clone size: few
J gene: TRBJ2-1
D gene: -
CDR3 protein: CASSQGTIHNEQFF
CDR3 DNA: TGTGCCAGCAGCCAAGGGACAATTCACAATGAGCAGTTCTTC

V gene: TRBV11-2
clone size: many
J gene: TRBJ2-3
D gene: TRBD2
CDR3 protein: CASSLDAGLAGMDTQYF
CDR3 DNA: TGTGCCAGCAGCTTAGATGCGGGACTAGCAGGCATGGATACGCAGTATTTT

V gene: TRBV24-1
clone size: -
J gene: TRBJ1-4
D gene: TRBD1
CDR3 protein: CATRAPGGELFF
CDR3 DNA: TGTGCCACCAGGGCGCCAGGGGGAGAACTGTTTTTT

V gene: TRBV24-1
clone size: few
J gene: TRBJ2-1
D gene: TRBD1
CDR3 protein: CATSDQGARDEQFF
CDR3 DNA: TGTGCCACCAGTGATCAGGGGGCGCGGGATGAGCAGTTCTTC

V gene: TRBV12-3/TRBV12-4
clone size: few
J gene: TRBJ1-1
D gene: TRBD1
CDR3 protein: CASSFRSGGGVAEAFF
CDR3 DNA: TGTGCCAGCAGTTTTAGGTCAGGGGGCGGAGTGGCTGAAGCTTTCTTT

V gene: TRBV12-3/TRBV12-4
clone size: -
J gene: TRBJ1-5
D gene: -
CDR3 protein: CASSLRSTGGQPQHF
CDR3 DNA: TGTGCCAGCAGTTTAAGGTCTACTGGGGGTCAGCCCCAGCATTTT

V gene: TRBV20-1
clone size: many
J gene: TRBJ2-7
D gene: -
CDR3 protein: CSASPSFVSRYF
CDR3 DNA: TGCAGTGCCAGTCCCTCTTTCGTCTCACGGTACTTC

V gene: TRBV30
clone size: few
J gene: TRBJ2-7
D gene: -
CDR3 protein: CAWSVGYEQYF
CDR3 DNA: TGTGCCTGGAGTGTTGGCTACGAGCAGTACTTC

V gene: TRBV5-1
clone size: -
J gene: TRBJ2-2
D gene: -
CDR3 protein: CASSSIANTGELFF
CDR3 DNA: TGCGCCAGCAGCTCCATAGCCAACACCGGGGAGCTGTTTTTT

V gene: TRBV27
clone size: many
J gene: TRBJ2-7
D gene: TRBD2
CDR3 protein: CASKTAGSSYEQYF
CDR3 DNA: TGTGCCAGTAAAACAGCGGGAAGCTCCTACGAGCAGTACTTC

V gene: TRBV27
clone size: -
J gene: TRBJ2-5
D gene: -
CDR3 protein: CASSLRGRRETQYF
CDR3 DNA: TGTGCCAGCAGTTTAAGGGGGAGGAGGGAGACCCAGTACTTC

V gene: TRBV5-1
clone size: -
J gene: TRBJ2-3
D gene: -
CDR3 protein: CASREQGADTQYF
CDR3 DNA: TGCGCCAGCAGAGAACAGGGAGCAGATACGCAGTATTTT

V gene: TRBV10-3
clone size: many
J gene: TRBJ2-7
D gene: TRBD2
CDR3 protein: CAISVQTSGRVEQYF
CDR3 DNA: TGTGCCATCAGTGTTCAGACTAGCGGGAGGGTCGAGCAGTACTTC

V gene: TRBV5-1
clone size: few
J gene: TRBJ1-1
D gene: TRBD1
CDR3 protein: CASSLVVGAGGTEAFF
CDR3 DNA: TGCGCCAGCAGCTTGGTAGTGGGGGCAGGGGGCACTGAAGCTTTCTTT

V gene: TRBV12-3/TRBV12-4
clone size: -
J gene: TRBJ1-2
D gene: TRBD1
CDR3 protein: CASSTGTGSSYGYTF
CDR3 DNA: TGTGCCAGCAGTACCGGGACAGGGAGTAGCTATGGCTACACCTTC

V gene: TRBV7-9
clone size: few
J gene: TRBJ1-1
D gene: -
CDR3 protein: CASSPSQVWAEAFF
CDR3 DNA: TGTGCCAGCAGCCCCTCCCAAGTTTGGGCCGAAGCTTTCTTT

V gene: TRBV29-1
clone size: -
J gene: TRBJ2-1
D gene: TRBD2
CDR3 protein: CSLRTSGGYNEQFF
CDR3 DNA: TGCAGCCTCCGGACTAGCGGGGGATACAATGAGCAGTTCTTC

V gene: TRBV5-1
clone size: -
J gene: TRBJ2-1
D gene: TRBD2
CDR3 protein: CASSLPGLAIRNEQFF
CDR3 DNA: TGCGCCAGCAGCTTACCGGGACTAGCGATTCGCAATGAGCAGTTCTTC

V gene: TRBV5-1
clone size: -
J gene: TRBJ1-2
D gene: TRBD1
CDR3 protein: CASSERGQGRDGYTF
CDR3 DNA: TGCGCCAGCTCCGAACGGGGACAGGGACGGGATGGCTACACCTTC

V gene: TRBV6-6
clone size: -
J gene: TRBJ2-1
D gene: -
CDR3 protein: CASRYSDIGDEQFF
CDR3 DNA: TGTGCCAGCAGGTATAGCGATATAGGGGATGAGCAGTTCTTC

V gene: TRBV11-3
clone size: few
J gene: TRBJ2-1
D gene: -
CDR3 protein: CASSPYSTGEQFF
CDR3 DNA: TGTGCCAGCAGTCCATATTCAACAGGGGAGCAGTTCTTC

V gene: TRBV6-5
clone size: many
J gene: TRBJ2-5
D gene: -
CDR3 protein: CASSRERQETQYF
CDR3 DNA: TGTGCCAGCAGCAGGGAACGGCAAGAGACCCAGTACTTC

V gene: TRBV29-1
clone size: many
J gene: TRBJ2-3
D gene: -
CDR3 protein: CSVAGSDTQYF
CDR3 DNA: TGCAGCGTTGCCGGATCGGATACGCAGTATTTT

V gene: TRBV10-3
clone size: many
J gene: TRBJ2-2
D gene: TRBD2
CDR3 protein: CAISARLAGNTGELFF
CDR3 DNA: TGTGCCATCAGTGCCCGACTAGCGGGGAACACCGGGGAGCTGTTTTTT

V gene: TRBV5-1
clone size: -
J gene: TRBJ1-2
D gene: -
CDR3 protein: CASSLVSGTAGYTF
CDR3 DNA: TGCGCCAGCAGCTTGGTTTCCGGGACCGCTGGCTACACCTTC

V gene: TRBV11-1
clone size: -
J gene: TRBJ2-1
D gene: -
CDR3 protein: CASSPDRYYNEQFF
CDR3 DNA: TGTGCCAGCAGCCCCGACAGGTACTACAATGAGCAGTTCTTC